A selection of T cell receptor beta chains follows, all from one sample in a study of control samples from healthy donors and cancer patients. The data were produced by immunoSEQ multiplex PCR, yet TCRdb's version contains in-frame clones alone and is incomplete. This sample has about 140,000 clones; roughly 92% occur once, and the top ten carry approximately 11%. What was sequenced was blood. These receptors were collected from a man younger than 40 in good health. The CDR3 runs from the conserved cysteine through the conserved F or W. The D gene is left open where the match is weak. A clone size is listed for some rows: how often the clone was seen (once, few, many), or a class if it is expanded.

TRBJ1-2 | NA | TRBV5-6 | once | CASSFAGNRGYTF | TGTGCCAGCAGCTTTGCAGGTAACCGTGGCTACACCTTC
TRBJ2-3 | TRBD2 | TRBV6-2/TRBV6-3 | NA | CASSGTSGSFLDTQYF | TGTGCCAGCAGTGGTACTAGCGGGAGTTTCTTAGATACGCAGTATTTT
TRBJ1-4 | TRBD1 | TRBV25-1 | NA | CASSQQGMGEKLFF | TGTGCCAGCAGCCAACAGGGGATGGGTGAAAAACTGTTTTTT
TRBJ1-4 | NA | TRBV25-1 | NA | CASSEGMNEKLFF | TGTGCCAGCAGTGAGGGCATGAATGAAAAACTGTTTTTT
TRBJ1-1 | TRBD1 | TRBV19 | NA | CASKKGATNTEAFF | TGTGCCAGTAAGAAGGGGGCTACGAACACTGAAGCTTTCTTT
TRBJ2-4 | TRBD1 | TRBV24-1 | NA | CATSDSRGRSSIQYF | TGTGCCACCAGTGACTCCAGGGGGCGGTCGTCCATTCAGTACTTC
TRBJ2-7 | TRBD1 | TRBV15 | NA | CATSEAGDRGNYEQYF | TGTGCCACCAGCGAGGCCGGGGACAGGGGAAACTACGAGCAGTACTTC
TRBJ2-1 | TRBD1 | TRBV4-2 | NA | CASSQERDRATGEQFF | TGTGCCAGCAGCCAAGAGAGAGACAGGGCGACGGGTGAGCAGTTCTTC
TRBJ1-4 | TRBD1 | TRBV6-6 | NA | CASSRVGTGSNEKLFF | TGTGCCAGCAGTCGAGTCGGGACAGGAAGTAATGAAAAACTGTTTTTT
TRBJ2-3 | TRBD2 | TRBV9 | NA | CASSVEERELDTQYF | TGTGCCAGCAGCGTAGAGGAGCGGGAGTTGGATACGCAGTATTTT
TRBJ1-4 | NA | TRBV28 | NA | CASSFHQKLFF | TGTGCCAGCAGTTTCCATCAAAAACTGTTTTTT
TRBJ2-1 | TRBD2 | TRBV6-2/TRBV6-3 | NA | CASSLVAGGYNEQFF | TGTGCCAGCAGTTTGGTAGCGGGAGGGTACAATGAGCAGTTCTTC
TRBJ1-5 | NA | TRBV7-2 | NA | CASSLQRDQPQHF | TGTGCCAGCAGCCTACAACGGGATCAGCCCCAGCATTTT